This TCR beta chain was recorded in a study of blood T cell repertoires in COVID-19. Study information: Specimens from acute and convalescent COVID-19 originated in the United States, Italy and Spain. PBMCs, B-cell-depleted T cells, or T cells provided the cDNA or gDNA that made up the material.

Germline CDR1 is SGHRS and CDR2 is YFSETQ. The CDR3 is 16 residues long. V dropped 0 bases and J dropped 5; count of bases not matched to a gene: 9. Per the original methods: Estimation of nucleated cell counts was performed using reference gene primer amplification. Repertoires were generated with immunoSEQ multiplex PCR, while TCRdb's copy carries only in-frame clones and drops some. The V and J calls and the clone size are those of that table, but D and trimming were determined from the DNA. The table lists about 110,000 clones, 70% to 90% of them singletons, with 4% to 5.5% in the top ten. Sequenced: peripheral blood. The genes are TRBV5-1 and TRBJ2-5; 8 bases fit TRBD2. The sequence came from a human donor in a cohort sampled during active COVID-19. CDR3 nucleotides: TGCGCCAGCAGCTTGGGCACTAGCGGACTGGGGGAGACCCAGTACTTC. Protein product: CASSLGTSGLGETQYF.